This T cell receptor beta chain is drawn from a study of blood T cell repertoires in COVID-19. Study overall: Collection of acute and convalescent COVID-19 samples took place in the United States, Italy and Spain.

Source study methods: By means of reference gene primer amplification, nucleated cell counts were estimated. Produced via immunoSEQ multiplex PCR; TCRdb's table is partial and in-frame only. V, J and clone size are those of that table, while D and trimming were read from the DNA. Of over 120,000 clones listed, roughly 86% are singletons. CDR1 and CDR2 from the germline V gene are WSHSY and SAAADI. The V and J ends lost 4 bases and 6 bases respectively, with 16 bases between them. This CDR3 comprises 14 residues. Sequencing was performed on peripheral blood. The sequence came from a woman aged 50 to 60 with acute or convalescent COVID-19. V and J are TRBV10-2 and TRBJ2-7; the D gene is possibly TRBD1 (6 bases). The CDR3 here is CASSVVAGAGEQYF. DNA for the CDR3: TGCGCCAGCAGTGTCGTCGCAGGGGCGGGCGAGCAGTACTTC.